This T cell receptor beta chain originates from a study of somatic mutations in cytotoxic T cells in rheumatoid arthritis. Germline V gene sequence: CDR1 SNHLY, CDR2 FYNNEI. The V end lost 3 bases, the J end lost 4 bases, and 18 bases lay between the germline ends. There are 16 residues in the CDR3. Positively selected by magnetic beads, CD4+ and CD8+ cells were purity-checked by flow cytometry. Sequencing used immunoSEQ multiplex PCR; TCRdb keeps in-frame clones, though not all of them. The table lists some 20,000 clones, roughly four fifths of them singletons. Sequenced sample: CD8+ T cells sorted from blood. This rearrangement joins TRBV2 to TRBJ2-5, with D possibly matching TRBD1 (5 bases). The sequence was obtained from a man aged 18 to 30 with rheumatoid arthritis. The CDR3 DNA follows: TGTGCCAGCAGTGAGCCTACAGGTCTTCCTCCAGAGACCCAGTACTTC. It translates to CASSEPTGLPPETQYF.